The T cell receptor (beta chain) under discussion was sequenced for a study of post-analysis software for immune sequencing data. Study at large: The disease courses spanned relapsing-remitting, secondary progressive and progressive-relapsing forms of multiple sclerosis. Study observations and caveats: Significantly lower normalized Chao1 diversity was found in patients with multiple sclerosis relative to controls. Five or six TRBV segments, TRBV5-6, TRBV5-1 and TRBV20-1 among them, were found more frequent in patients than controls.

Only a few counts were recorded for this clonotype. What it binds is unknown. TCR beta cDNA libraries included unique molecular identifiers. TCRdb reanalysed the PCR reads using MiXCR and keeps one entry per CDR3 protein. In the table there are about 500,000 distinct CDR3 sequences, around 40% of which are singletons. The germline V gene encodes CDR1 DFQATT and CDR2 SNEGSKA (reference sequence). The CDR3 is 12 residues long. The germline V and J ends were trimmed by 3 bases and 6 bases, with 11 bases remaining between them. The chain joins TRBV20-1 to TRBJ1-2; tentative D call: TRBD1 (5 bases). The receptor was derived from a girl aged 5-17 years with multiple sclerosis. The sample was blood. This CDR3 reads CSASWTWDGYTF. The CDR3 DNA follows: TGCAGTGCTAGTTGGACATGGGATGGCTACACCTTC.